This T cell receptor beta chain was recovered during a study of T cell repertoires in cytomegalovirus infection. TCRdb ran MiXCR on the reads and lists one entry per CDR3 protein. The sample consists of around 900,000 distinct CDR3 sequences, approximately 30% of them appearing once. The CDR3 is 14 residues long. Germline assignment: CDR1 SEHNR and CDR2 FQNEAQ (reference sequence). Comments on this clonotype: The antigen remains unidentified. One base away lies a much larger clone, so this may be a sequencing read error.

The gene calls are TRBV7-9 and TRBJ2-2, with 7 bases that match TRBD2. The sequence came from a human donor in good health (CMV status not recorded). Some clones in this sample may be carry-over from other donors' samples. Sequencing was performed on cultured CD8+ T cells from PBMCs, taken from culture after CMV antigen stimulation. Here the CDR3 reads CVSSQSLATGELFF. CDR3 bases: TGTGTCAGCAGCCAGTCACTAGCGACCGGGGAGCTGTTTTTT.